This T cell receptor (beta chain) was found in a study of OX40 agonist ivuxolimab in advanced cancers. With V trimmed by 1 base and J by 7 bases, 6 bases remained unmatched. The germline CDR1 and CDR2 sequences are LNHNV and YYDKDF (reference sequence). The CDR3 has 15 amino acids. The method was immunoSEQ multiplex PCR; TCRdb's version includes in-frame clones alone and lacks a portion of them. The repertoire holds about 64,000 clones, with approximately 90% as singletons. The sequence was obtained from an adult with an advanced solid tumor such as melanoma, head and neck, liver or kidney cancer. This chain links TRBV15 with TRBJ2-1; 8 nucleotides align to TRBD1. Sequences were derived from CD4+ or CD8+ T cells sorted from blood, sampled in a trial of the OX40 agonist ivuxolimab. The CDR3 here is CATSRGGTGRNEQFF. CDR3 nucleotides: TGTGCCACCAGCAGAGGAGGGACAGGAAGGAATGAGCAGTTCTTC.